This T cell receptor (beta chain) was recorded in a study of post-analysis software for immune sequencing data. Overall study findings and caveats: Roughly five TRBV segments occurring more often in patients than controls included TRBV5-6, TRBV5-1 and TRBV20-1.

Germline CDR1 and CDR2: LGHNA and YNFKEQ. Deletions cut 3 bases from V and 6 bases from J, with 15 bases between. The CDR3 is 14 amino acids. This clonotype was observed a handful of times. The antigen is not known. The TCR beta cDNA libraries carried unique molecular identifiers. TCRdb independently ran MiXCR on the PCR reads; one entry per CDR3 protein. Found here are 400,000 to 500,000 distinct CDR3 sequences, approximately 37% of them singletons; the top ten hold around 8%. This receptor was obtained from a girl aged 2-10 years with multiple sclerosis. The sequenced material came from blood. The J gene is TRBJ2-7, the V gene TRBV4-2; D unclear. The CDR3 region has the DNA TGTGCCAGCAGCCACTCCGACAACTTCGGCGAGCAGTACTTC. Its translation is CASSHSDNFGEQYF.